These T cell receptor beta chains were read from a single sample in a study of blood T cell repertoires in COVID-19. The repertoire was sequenced with immunoSEQ multiplex PCR; TCRdb's copy has only in-frame clones and lacks some. The sample consists of 230,000 or so clones, 80% to 85% of them appearing once. Material: peripheral blood. The receptors come from a human donor in a cohort sampled during active COVID-19. Both conserved end residues are part of each CDR3. Each record gives: V gene, J gene, D gene, clone size, CDR3 protein, CDR3 DNA. The D gene is left open where the match is weak. The size of a clone is reported for some rows only, either as once, few or many, or as a class for expanded clones.

v_gene: TRBV6-5; j_gene: TRBJ2-7; d_gene: .; abundance: .; CDR3aa: CASSYSVRGYEQYF; CDR3nt: TGTGCCAGCAGTTACTCGGTCAGGGGTTACGAGCAGTACTTC
v_gene: TRBV23-1; j_gene: TRBJ2-7; d_gene: .; abundance: .; CDR3aa: CASSSLGWLEFEYEQYF; CDR3nt: TGCGCCAGCAGTTCTCTCGGGTGGTTGGAGTTCGAATACGAGCAGTACTTC
v_gene: TRBV5-5; j_gene: TRBJ1-5; d_gene: TRBD1; abundance: .; CDR3aa: CASSSVTGFAQPQHF; CDR3nt: TGTGCCAGCAGCTCGGTGACAGGGTTTGCTCAGCCCCAGCATTTT
v_gene: TRBV9; j_gene: TRBJ2-1; d_gene: .; abundance: .; CDR3aa: CASSASRGNEQFF; CDR3nt: TGTGCCAGCAGCGCCAGTAGAGGGAATGAGCAGTTCTTC
v_gene: TRBV6-2/TRBV6-3; j_gene: TRBJ2-2; d_gene: TRBD1; abundance: few; CDR3aa: CASSYSGTETGELFF; CDR3nt: TGTGCCAGCAGTTACTCCGGGACAGAGACCGGGGAGCTGTTTTTT
v_gene: TRBV12-3/TRBV12-4; j_gene: TRBJ1-2; d_gene: TRBD1; abundance: .; CDR3aa: CASSYDRAGGYTF; CDR3nt: TGTGCCAGCAGCTATGACAGGGCGGGTGGCTACACCTTC
v_gene: TRBV12-3/TRBV12-4; j_gene: TRBJ2-3; d_gene: .; abundance: .; CDR3aa: CASSPRADTQYF; CDR3nt: TGTGCCAGCAGTCCCCGGGCAGATACGCAGTATTTT
v_gene: TRBV18; j_gene: TRBJ1-1; d_gene: TRBD1; abundance: .; CDR3aa: CASSPDRVYTEAFF; CDR3nt: TGTGCCAGCTCACCAGACAGGGTTTACACTGAAGCTTTCTTT
v_gene: TRBV28; j_gene: TRBJ1-2; d_gene: TRBD1; abundance: .; CDR3aa: CASSAGGDGYTF; CDR3nt: TGTGCCAGCAGTGCAGGGGGCGATGGCTACACCTTC
v_gene: TRBV27; j_gene: TRBJ1-1; d_gene: .; abundance: .; CDR3aa: CASSQGMNTEAFF; CDR3nt: TGTGCCAGCAGCCAGGGGATGAACACTGAAGCTTTCTTT
v_gene: TRBV18; j_gene: TRBJ2-7; d_gene: TRBD2; abundance: few; CDR3aa: CASSPSGLAGPSYEQYF; CDR3nt: TGTGCCAGCTCTCCCTCCGGACTAGCGGGACCCTCCTACGAGCAGTACTTC
v_gene: TRBV14; j_gene: TRBJ2-6; d_gene: .; abundance: few; CDR3aa: CASSQRGSGANVLTF; CDR3nt: TGTGCCAGCAGCCAAAGGGGCTCTGGGGCCAACGTCCTGACTTTC
v_gene: TRBV4-3; j_gene: TRBJ2-7; d_gene: TRBD1; abundance: .; CDR3aa: CASSHRTGVEQYF; CDR3nt: TGCGCCAGCAGCCACCGGACAGGGGTTGAGCAGTACTTC
v_gene: TRBV29-1; j_gene: TRBJ1-4; d_gene: TRBD1; abundance: .; CDR3aa: CSVRGAGGEKLFF; CDR3nt: TGCAGCGTTAGGGGGGCAGGGGGTGAAAAACTGTTTTTT
v_gene: TRBV5-6; j_gene: TRBJ2-5; d_gene: TRBD2; abundance: .; CDR3aa: CASSYHPGGSAETQYF; CDR3nt: TGTGCCAGCAGCTACCACCCAGGCGGGAGTGCTGAGACCCAGTACTTC
v_gene: TRBV21-1; j_gene: TRBJ2-5; d_gene: .; abundance: few; CDR3aa: CASSNRWVRDRDIRETQYF; CDR3nt: TGTGCCAGCAGCAATCGCTGGGTGAGGGACAGGGATATCAGGGAGACCCAGTACTTC
v_gene: TRBV6-5; j_gene: TRBJ2-5; d_gene: .; abundance: .; CDR3aa: CASTKEYQETQYF; CDR3nt: TGTGCCAGCACGAAAGAGTACCAAGAGACCCAGTACTTC
v_gene: TRBV9; j_gene: TRBJ2-7; d_gene: TRBD1; abundance: few; CDR3aa: CASSVDRGYEQYF; CDR3nt: TGTGCCAGCAGCGTAGACAGGGGCTACGAGCAGTACTTC
v_gene: TRBV9; j_gene: TRBJ2-7; d_gene: .; abundance: .; CDR3aa: CASSVGASSGRDYEQYF; CDR3nt: TGTGCCAGCAGCGTAGGGGCGTCAAGCGGACGAGACTACGAGCAGTACTTC
v_gene: TRBV7-3; j_gene: TRBJ1-6; d_gene: .; abundance: .; CDR3aa: CASSLTGAVSPLHF; CDR3nt: TGTGCCAGCAGCTTAACAGGGGCAGTCTCACCCCTCCACTTT
v_gene: TRBV11-2; j_gene: TRBJ2-7; d_gene: TRBD1; abundance: .; CDR3aa: CASSLDRGSYEQYF; CDR3nt: TGTGCCAGCAGCCTAGACAGGGGCTCCTACGAGCAGTACTTC
v_gene: TRBV7-9; j_gene: TRBJ2-3; d_gene: TRBD1; abundance: .; CDR3aa: CASSSRDRMSTDTQYF; CDR3nt: TGTGCCAGCAGCTCCAGGGACAGGATGAGCACAGATACGCAGTATTTT
v_gene: TRBV27; j_gene: TRBJ1-4; d_gene: .; abundance: .; CDR3aa: CASSTSTPAAEKLFF; CDR3nt: TGTGCCAGCAGTACCTCGACCCCGGCGGCTGAAAAACTGTTTTTT
v_gene: TRBV18; j_gene: TRBJ1-4; d_gene: TRBD1; abundance: .; CDR3aa: CASSAAGQGGEKLFF; CDR3nt: TGTGCCAGCTCGGCGGCGGGACAGGGGGGTGAAAAACTGTTTTTT
v_gene: TRBV6-5; j_gene: TRBJ1-2; d_gene: .; abundance: .; CDR3aa: CASTEGRGGYGYTF; CDR3nt: TGTGCCAGCACCGAGGGGAGAGGGGGATATGGCTACACCTTC
v_gene: TRBV2; j_gene: TRBJ2-7; d_gene: .; abundance: .; CDR3aa: CASRYRDLSYEQYF; CDR3nt: TGTGCCAGCAGGTACAGGGACCTCTCCTACGAGCAGTACTTC
v_gene: TRBV11-3; j_gene: TRBJ2-2; d_gene: .; abundance: few; CDR3aa: CASSSYTGELFF; CDR3nt: TGTGCCAGCAGCTCATACACCGGGGAGCTGTTTTTT
v_gene: TRBV27; j_gene: TRBJ1-1; d_gene: .; abundance: many; CDR3aa: CASSLMTGNTEAFF; CDR3nt: TGTGCCAGCAGTTTAATGACAGGGAACACTGAAGCTTTCTTT
v_gene: TRBV3-1/TRBV3-2; j_gene: TRBJ2-7; d_gene: .; abundance: many; CDR3aa: CASSQVPAYEQYF; CDR3nt: TGTGCCAGCAGCCAAGTTCCCGCCTACGAGCAGTACTTC